The rows below give T cell receptor beta chains drawn from one sample of a study of T cells after yellow fever vaccination. TCRdb independently ran MiXCR on the 5' RACE reads; one entry per CDR3 protein. The sample has around 590,000 distinct CDR3 sequences, 9% to 15% seen once. Specimen: PBMCs, collected on the day of the yellow fever booster vaccination. All receptors come from a man aged 25-40 years who received the YFV17D yellow fever vaccine. The CDR3 runs from the conserved cysteine through the conserved F or W. D genes are given only for firm matches. Rows may omit the clone size; those that give it use once, few, many or a size class.

D gene: -
J gene: TRBJ2-7
clone size: -
V gene: TRBV7-2
CDR3 protein: CASTSGVYEQYF
CDR3 DNA: TGTGCCAGCACCTCAGGGGTTTACGAGCAGTACTTC

D gene: -
J gene: TRBJ2-1
clone size: -
V gene: TRBV12-3/TRBV12-4
CDR3 protein: CASSLYESYNEQFF
CDR3 DNA: TGTGCCAGCAGTTTATACGAGTCCTACAATGAGCAGTTCTTC

D gene: -
J gene: TRBJ2-3
clone size: many
V gene: TRBV7-9
CDR3 protein: CASSSPQENTDTQYF
CDR3 DNA: TGTGCCAGCAGTTCACCACAGGAGAACACAGATACGCAGTATTTT

D gene: TRBD2
J gene: TRBJ2-1
clone size: -
V gene: TRBV11-2
CDR3 protein: CASSLEELAGSYEQFF
CDR3 DNA: TGTGCCAGCAGCTTAGAAGAACTAGCGGGATCCTATGAGCAGTTCTTC

D gene: TRBD1
J gene: TRBJ1-2
clone size: -
V gene: TRBV5-1
CDR3 protein: CASSSYGRDRVLGYTF
CDR3 DNA: TGCGCCAGCAGCTCATATGGCAGGGACAGGGTACTTGGCTACACCTTC

D gene: -
J gene: TRBJ2-7
clone size: -
V gene: TRBV20-1
CDR3 protein: CSASGPGKGYEQYF
CDR3 DNA: TGCAGTGCTAGCGGTCCCGGAAAAGGATACGAGCAGTACTTC

D gene: -
J gene: TRBJ2-3
clone size: few
V gene: TRBV6-2/TRBV6-3
CDR3 protein: CASSYERRTRTDTQYF
CDR3 DNA: TGTGCCAGCAGTTACGAGCGGAGGACCCGCACAGATACGCAGTATTTT

D gene: -
J gene: TRBJ1-5
clone size: -
V gene: TRBV24-1
CDR3 protein: CATSDAGNQPQHF
CDR3 DNA: TGTGCCACCAGTGATGCAGGGAATCAGCCCCAGCATTTT

D gene: -
J gene: TRBJ2-1
clone size: many
V gene: TRBV7-2
CDR3 protein: CASSLVRDYNEQFF
CDR3 DNA: TGTGCCAGCAGCTTAGTTCGGGATTACAATGAGCAGTTCTTC

D gene: -
J gene: TRBJ2-2
clone size: -
V gene: TRBV2
CDR3 protein: CASIKDSTNTGELFF
CDR3 DNA: TGTGCCAGCATTAAGGACAGCACGAACACCGGGGAGCTGTTTTTT

D gene: -
J gene: TRBJ2-1
clone size: -
V gene: TRBV12-3/TRBV12-4
CDR3 protein: CASSWGRGYRNEQFF
CDR3 DNA: TGTGCCAGCAGTTGGGGCCGGGGGTACCGCAATGAGCAGTTCTTC

D gene: -
J gene: TRBJ2-1
clone size: many
V gene: TRBV5-1
CDR3 protein: CASSLVGDYNEQFF
CDR3 DNA: TGCGCCAGCAGCTTGGTGGGAGACTACAATGAGCAGTTCTTC

D gene: -
J gene: TRBJ2-1
clone size: -
V gene: TRBV4-1
CDR3 protein: CASSQVNMGFVENEQFF
CDR3 DNA: TGCGCCAGCAGCCAAGTTAACATGGGTTTCGTGGAAAATGAGCAGTTCTTC

D gene: -
J gene: TRBJ2-7
clone size: many
V gene: TRBV20-1
CDR3 protein: CSARVSEQYF
CDR3 DNA: TGCAGTGCTAGAGTTTCCGAGCAGTACTTC